The 9 T cell receptor beta chains below come from one sample, sequenced in a study of beta chain features in type 1 diabetes. All of the isolated RNA was reverse transcribed, so expressed TCRB transcripts were sequenced. Produced via immunoSEQ multiplex PCR; TCRdb's table is partial and in-frame only. The repertoire holds 150,000 or so clones, approximately 8.4% seen once, with over 2% in the top ten. The sample taken for sequencing was central memory CD4+ T cells from blood. The receptors derive from a woman aged 18-29 years in good health.

The chain employs TRBV10-3 and TRBJ1-2; 9 bases agree with TRBD1. The CDR3 runs 13 residues. The trim removed 10 bases at V and 8 bases at J, leaving 11 bases unmatched. Germline V CDR1 and CDR2: ENHRY, SYGVKD. The CDR3 bases are TGTGCCACCGTGACAGGGGGATCTGACGGCTACACCTTC. Protein sequence: CATVTGGSDGYTF.

CDR3 DNA sequence: TGTGCCAGCAGTTACCCGGGACAGAGACACAATGAGCAGTTCTTC. As protein: CASSYPGQRHNEQFF. The chain couples TRBV6-6 to TRBJ2-1; TRBD1 matches at 7 bases. CDR1 is MNHNY and CDR2 is SVGAGI in the germline V gene (reference sequence). The CDR3 covers 15 residues. J lost 5 bases, V lost 2 bases, and 6 bases had no gene match.

As to this clone: No DNA is shown, since the ends of the CDR3 on it are uncertain; the CDR3 is the one TCRdb lists. V and J are TRBV6-5 and TRBJ1-5; the table gives TRBD1 as D, unverified against the DNA. Germline V gives CDR1 MNHEY, CDR2 SVGAGI. Counting both end residues, the CDR3 totals 15 amino acids. The CDR3 here is CASSSSTASTQPQHF.

The chain couples TRBV10-3 to TRBJ2-3, with D tentatively TRBD2 (6 bases). V lost 2 bases to trimming and J lost 2 bases, with 11 bases between them. Germline V gene data show CDR1 as ENHRY and CDR2 as SYGVKD. The CDR3 runs to 15 residues. CDR3 region: CAISERLATTDTQYF. CDR3 DNA: TGTGCCATCAGTGAGAGGCTAGCGACCACAGATACGCAGTATTTT.

The rearrangement uses TRBV4-3 and TRBJ2-3, with 9 bases lining up with TRBD2. The CDR3 contains 19 residues. The germline V gene encodes CDR1 LGHNA and CDR2 YSLEER. V gave up 2 bases and J gave up 0 bases; unmatched junction bases: 12. CDR3 sequence (DNA): TGCGCCAGCAGCCAAAAGATGAGGCTAGCGGGGTTTAGCACAGATACGCAGTATTTT. This sequence encodes CASSQKMRLAGFSTDTQYF.

The chain carries TRBV10-3 and TRBJ2-5, with TRBD2 matching over 10 bases. The CDR3 sequence is 16 residues long. The V gene's germline CDR1 is ENHRY and CDR2 SYGVKD. J lost 5 bases, V lost 0 bases, and 6 bases had no gene match. The CDR3 DNA reads as TGTGCCATCAGTGAGTCCAGCGGGAGGGCCCTCGAGACCCAGTACTTC. Its protein is CAISESSGRALETQYF.

This chain joins TRBV7-2 and TRBJ2-2, with no clear D. Germline-derived CDR1 and CDR2 are SGHTA and FQGNSA. V lost 3 bases and J lost 3, with 14 bases in between. The CDR3 covers 16 residues. As DNA, the CDR3 is TGTGCCAGCAGCTTCCGTCTTAGATCCTACACCGGGGAGCTGTTTTTT. Amino acid sequence: CASSFRLRSYTGELFF. Combining the CDR3 with reference TRBV7-2 and TRBJ2-2 gives the whole variable domain GAGVSQSPSNKVTEKGKDVELRCDPISGHTALYWYRQSLGQGLEFLIYFQGNSAPDKSGLPSDRFSAERTGGSVSTLTIQRTQQEDSAVYLCASSFRLRSYTGELFFGEGSRLTVL.

In its sample, this clone was seen a few times. The chain joins TRBV9 to TRBJ1-5; D ambiguous. This CDR3 is built from 16 residues. The V end was cut by 1 base, the J end by 4 bases, with 15 bases between. The germline CDR1 and CDR2 sequences are SGDLS and YYNGEE. In DNA form, the CDR3 reads TGTGCCAGCAGCGTAATATCAGGATTCAAGAATCAGCCCCAGCATTTT. Its translation: CASSVISGFKNQPQHF. The full variable domain, its missing parts supplied by reference TRBV9 and TRBJ1-5, is DSGVTQTPKHLITATGQRVTLRCSPRSGDLSVYWYQQSLDQGLQFLIQYYNGEERAKGNILERFSAQQFPDLHSELNLSSLELGDSALYFCASSVISGFKNQPQHFGDGTRLSIL.

The chain joins TRBV7-3 to TRBJ2-7, with TRBD2 matching 10 bases. The CDR3 extends over 14 amino acids. J was trimmed by 5 bases and V by 3 bases; bases with no gene match: 4. CDR1 SGHTA and CDR2 FQGTGA come from the germline V gene. CDR3 amino acids: CASSFTGTSDEQYF. In DNA, the CDR3 is TGTGCCAGCAGCTTCACCGGGACTAGCGACGAGCAGTACTTC.